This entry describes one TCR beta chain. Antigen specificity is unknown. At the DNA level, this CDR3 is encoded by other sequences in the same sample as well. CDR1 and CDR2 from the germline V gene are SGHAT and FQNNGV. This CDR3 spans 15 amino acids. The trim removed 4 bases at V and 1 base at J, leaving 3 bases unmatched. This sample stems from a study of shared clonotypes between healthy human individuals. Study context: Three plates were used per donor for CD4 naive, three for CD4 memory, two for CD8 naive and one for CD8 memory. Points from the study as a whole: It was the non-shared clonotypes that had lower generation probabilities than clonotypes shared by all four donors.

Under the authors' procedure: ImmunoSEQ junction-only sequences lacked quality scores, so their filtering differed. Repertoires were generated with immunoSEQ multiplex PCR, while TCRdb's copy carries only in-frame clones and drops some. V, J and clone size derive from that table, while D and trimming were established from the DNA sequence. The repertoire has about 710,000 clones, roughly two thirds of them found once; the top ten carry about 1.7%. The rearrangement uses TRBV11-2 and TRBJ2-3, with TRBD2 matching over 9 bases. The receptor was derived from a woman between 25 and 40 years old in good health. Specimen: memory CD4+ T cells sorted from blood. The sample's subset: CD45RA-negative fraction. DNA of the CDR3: TGTGCCAGCAGCTCCTTAGCGGGAGGCACAGATACGCAGTATTTT. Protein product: CASSSLAGGTDTQYF.